Listed here is a single TCR beta chain. What it binds is not known. Clones were read by immunoSEQ multiplex PCR, and TCRdb kept only the in-frame ones, dropping some. This table has 130,000 to 150,000 clones, about 85% appearing once. The data belong to a study of radiation and T cells in renal cell carcinoma. The study's findings and limits: From baseline, blood top tumor clonotypes peaked at 2 weeks post-radiation. Without pretreatment biopsies, baseline tumor clonotype presence was undetermined.

Time point denoted: baseline pretreatment blood. Treatment indicated: 15 Gy SBRT to primary tumor, nephrectomy 4 weeks later. After SBRT, blood was collected at 2 and 4 weeks, plus baseline. This renal cell carcinoma was of the clear cell type. The V gene's germline CDR1 is SGHTA and CDR2 FQGNSA. CDR3 length: 15 residues. Trimming took 3 bases from V and 1 from J; bases not matched to a gene: 2. This receptor was taken from a woman in her 70s with renal cell carcinoma. The genes are TRBV7-2 and TRBJ2-2; 7 bases agree with TRBD1. The sample here was blood, taken from a patient whose treatment included radiotherapy and nephrectomy. DNA for the CDR3: TGTGCCAGCAGCTTGAGGACAGGGAACACCGGGGAGCTGTTTTTT. This translates into CASSLRTGNTGELFF.